The present TCR beta chain was sequenced within a study of molecular identifiers for immune sequencing clone quantification. Study observations and caveats: Detection of one spiked Jurkat cell's TCR RNA reportedly worked in about a million naive cells.

Previously described methods and listed TCR primers produced bulk TCR libraries. TCRdb passed the PCR reads through MiXCR, listing each CDR3 protein once. The table shows approximately 680,000 distinct CDR3 sequences, with about 25% occurring only once. Naive CD8 libraries used 20,000 to 1,000,000 sorted cells and 10%, 30% or 50% RNA. A CD8+CD4-CCR7+CD45RA+ gate was used to sort naive CD8 T cells. The CDR3 totals 16 residues. V lost 4 bases to trimming and J lost 2 bases, with 20 bases between them. CDR1 and CDR2 (germline): SQVTM, ANQGSEA. This clonotype showed up many times. Its antigen is still unknown.

The sequence was obtained from a human donor in good health. Some libraries in this study had Jurkat cell RNA spiked in. This chain links TRBV29-1 with TRBJ1-1; D perhaps matches TRBD1 (5 bases). Sequences were obtained from naive CD8+ T cells from blood, with Jurkat cell RNA spiked in. As to subset: FACS-sorted CD8+CD4-CCR7+CD45RA+ naive T cells. Written as DNA, the CDR3 is TGCAGCGTTGTGGACACGTTTGGTTTTGTTAACACTGAAGCTTTCTTT. The encoded protein is CSVVDTFGFVNTEAFF.